This paragraph reports one T cell receptor beta chain. Its target is not known. Germline and junction disagree at one end, which may indicate a read error. TCRdb's table, derived via immunoSEQ multiplex PCR, lists solely in-frame clones and lacks some. Among 9,500 to 12,000 clones listed, about three quarters were seen once. The sample belongs to a study of OX40 agonist ivuxolimab in advanced cancers. The wider study: In this trial design, patients received ivuxolimab intravenously at 0.01 to 10 mg/kg every 2 weeks. Patients in dose escalation had liver, melanoma, kidney or head and neck cancers. Points from the study as a whole: There was clonal expansion of CD4+ and CD8+ blood T cells by week 6 at 0.1 to 3.0 mg/kg.

This CDR3 is built from 15 residues. CDR1 and CDR2 (germline): SNHLY, FYNNEI. The source is an adult with an advanced solid tumor such as melanoma, head and neck, liver or kidney cancer. The material sequenced was CD4+ or CD8+ T cells sorted from blood, taken in a trial of the OX40 agonist ivuxolimab. V is TRBV2 and J is TRBJ2-5; no reliable D call. The DNA for the CDR3 is TGTGCCAGCATTGAACCTGACTTCCCCCGGGAGACCCAGTACTTC. Translating it yields CASIEPDFPRETQYF.